The clone carrying this TCR beta chain occurred a few times. Its antigen is currently unknown. This specimen belongs to a study of glioma-infiltrating T cells. Germline V CDR1 and CDR2: LNHDA, SQIVND (reference sequence). V dropped 0 bases and J dropped 3; count of bases not matched to a gene: 2. The CDR3 runs 16 residues. Study-level findings and limits: Above-expected tissue-blood divergence occurred in all gliomas, most in low-grade ones.

TCR alpha and beta CDR3 regions were amplified from RNA using iRepertoire nested multiplex PCR. Input was roughly 85-450 ng of tissue mRNA or PBMC total RNA. TCRdb recomputed calls from the multiplex PCR reads with MiXCR, one row per CDR3 protein. Among about 190,000 distinct CDR3 sequences, over 30% were seen once, and the ten largest hold around 20%. The chain joins TRBV19 to TRBJ2-7; 13 positions match TRBD2. The receptor's source is a human donor with low-grade glioma or glioblastoma, undergoing nonglioma brain surgery, or in good health (not recorded which). Sequenced sample: glioma tissue, nonneoplastic brain tissue, or PBMCs (not recorded which). CDR3 in amino acids: CASSIEGLAGVYEQYF. CDR3 nucleotide sequence: TGTGCCAGTAGTATAGAAGGACTAGCGGGAGTCTACGAGCAGTACTTC.